This entry describes one T cell receptor beta chain. The antigen it recognizes is unknown. Base qualities are not at hand, and no much larger clone is one base apart. The sample is drawn from a study of T cell responses to AZD1222 COVID-19 vaccine (TCRdb year 2021). A note on the overall study: AZD1222 recipients given second doses at about 4 weeks or at about 12 weeks were pooled, since spike-specific TCR depth and breadth were not found to differ between the two schedules. A total of over 230 trial participants underwent TCR sequencing, of whom 207 received two doses of AZD1222 and about 25 received two doses of the MenACWY control vaccine. Trial participants were enrolled by age into subgroups of 18-55, 56-69 and 70-plus years, and about 150, 27 and 61 TCR-sequenced participants, respectively, were included in these subgroups. Study-wide findings and limitations: Vaccine-associated CD4 TCRs spanned the whole spike protein, with dominant responses in regions 160-218 and 743-854. In the small 56-69-year group, the increase in depth fell short of significance, most likely because of low power. No day 14 peak-response samples were available, so repertoires were characterized only after the peak T cell response. Participants were mostly white British and included more females than males, and it was suggested by the authors that clonal diversity may have been underestimated. Nearly half of unique spike-specific TCRs reportedly recognized epitopes outside regions mutated in the B.1.351 and B.1.1.7 variants. After two AZD1222 doses, spike-specific TCR breadth and depth were significantly higher than at day 0 and than in MenACWY recipients. Conclusions about previously exposed vaccinees are limited because only 5 or 6 AZD1222 recipients were SARS-CoV-2 seropositive at baseline.

The CDR3 regions of human TCRbeta chains were subjected to immunosequencing. The study's processing was this. Repertoire TCRs were matched against a reference library of SARS-CoV-2-specific TCRs generated with the MIRA antigen-specificity platform. Breadth was defined as the fraction of unique TCRs that were SARS-CoV-2-associated. Depth was defined as the fraction of total T cells that were SARS-CoV-2-associated. Each spike-specific TCR was assigned to its reactive spike region and to a CD4 or CD8 class using the MIRA data. Log10-transformed breadth and depth values were compared by one-way ANOVA with Sidak's multiple comparisons tests. The table was pulled from immuneACCESS by TCRdb, which kept in-frame rearrangements only. Such tables lose some clones; where checked, under half of the loss comes from unresolved V genes, and the rest has no known cause. D and trimming were read from the DNA, whereas the V and J calls and clone size are those reported in that table. Within this sample are 150,000 to 190,000 clones, with approximately 90% of them counted one time only. The ten most abundant clones make up 1.8% of the sample.

Deletion took 3 bases off V and 4 bases off J, with a span of 13 bases between the germline ends. Taken from the germline V gene (reference sequence), the CDR1 and CDR2 loops are SGHNT and YYREEE. There are 14 amino acids in the CDR3, from cysteine to phenylalanine inclusive. Here the CDR3 DNA is all that survives: 42 bases in frame from base 1. Reading the label with the study, this specimen's time point is: baseline before first vaccination. Vaccinee samples came from UK trials COV001 and COV002, including a single-blind randomized controlled phase 2/3 trial of AZD1222 (ChAdOx1 nCoV-19) in healthy adults. For TCRbeta chain sequencing, PBMC samples were collected from trial participants at day 0 and at day 28 after the second dose.

This TCR was sampled from an adult in good health. The V and J genes are TRBV5-4 and TRBJ1-2; possibly the D gene is TRBD1, per 5 matching bases. Sequenced material: peripheral blood, taken on day 0 of AZD1222 vaccination. This receptor has the CDR3 CASSWSQGPYGYTF. The DNA reads TGTGCCAGCAGCTGGTCGCAGGGACCCTATGGCTACACCTTC.